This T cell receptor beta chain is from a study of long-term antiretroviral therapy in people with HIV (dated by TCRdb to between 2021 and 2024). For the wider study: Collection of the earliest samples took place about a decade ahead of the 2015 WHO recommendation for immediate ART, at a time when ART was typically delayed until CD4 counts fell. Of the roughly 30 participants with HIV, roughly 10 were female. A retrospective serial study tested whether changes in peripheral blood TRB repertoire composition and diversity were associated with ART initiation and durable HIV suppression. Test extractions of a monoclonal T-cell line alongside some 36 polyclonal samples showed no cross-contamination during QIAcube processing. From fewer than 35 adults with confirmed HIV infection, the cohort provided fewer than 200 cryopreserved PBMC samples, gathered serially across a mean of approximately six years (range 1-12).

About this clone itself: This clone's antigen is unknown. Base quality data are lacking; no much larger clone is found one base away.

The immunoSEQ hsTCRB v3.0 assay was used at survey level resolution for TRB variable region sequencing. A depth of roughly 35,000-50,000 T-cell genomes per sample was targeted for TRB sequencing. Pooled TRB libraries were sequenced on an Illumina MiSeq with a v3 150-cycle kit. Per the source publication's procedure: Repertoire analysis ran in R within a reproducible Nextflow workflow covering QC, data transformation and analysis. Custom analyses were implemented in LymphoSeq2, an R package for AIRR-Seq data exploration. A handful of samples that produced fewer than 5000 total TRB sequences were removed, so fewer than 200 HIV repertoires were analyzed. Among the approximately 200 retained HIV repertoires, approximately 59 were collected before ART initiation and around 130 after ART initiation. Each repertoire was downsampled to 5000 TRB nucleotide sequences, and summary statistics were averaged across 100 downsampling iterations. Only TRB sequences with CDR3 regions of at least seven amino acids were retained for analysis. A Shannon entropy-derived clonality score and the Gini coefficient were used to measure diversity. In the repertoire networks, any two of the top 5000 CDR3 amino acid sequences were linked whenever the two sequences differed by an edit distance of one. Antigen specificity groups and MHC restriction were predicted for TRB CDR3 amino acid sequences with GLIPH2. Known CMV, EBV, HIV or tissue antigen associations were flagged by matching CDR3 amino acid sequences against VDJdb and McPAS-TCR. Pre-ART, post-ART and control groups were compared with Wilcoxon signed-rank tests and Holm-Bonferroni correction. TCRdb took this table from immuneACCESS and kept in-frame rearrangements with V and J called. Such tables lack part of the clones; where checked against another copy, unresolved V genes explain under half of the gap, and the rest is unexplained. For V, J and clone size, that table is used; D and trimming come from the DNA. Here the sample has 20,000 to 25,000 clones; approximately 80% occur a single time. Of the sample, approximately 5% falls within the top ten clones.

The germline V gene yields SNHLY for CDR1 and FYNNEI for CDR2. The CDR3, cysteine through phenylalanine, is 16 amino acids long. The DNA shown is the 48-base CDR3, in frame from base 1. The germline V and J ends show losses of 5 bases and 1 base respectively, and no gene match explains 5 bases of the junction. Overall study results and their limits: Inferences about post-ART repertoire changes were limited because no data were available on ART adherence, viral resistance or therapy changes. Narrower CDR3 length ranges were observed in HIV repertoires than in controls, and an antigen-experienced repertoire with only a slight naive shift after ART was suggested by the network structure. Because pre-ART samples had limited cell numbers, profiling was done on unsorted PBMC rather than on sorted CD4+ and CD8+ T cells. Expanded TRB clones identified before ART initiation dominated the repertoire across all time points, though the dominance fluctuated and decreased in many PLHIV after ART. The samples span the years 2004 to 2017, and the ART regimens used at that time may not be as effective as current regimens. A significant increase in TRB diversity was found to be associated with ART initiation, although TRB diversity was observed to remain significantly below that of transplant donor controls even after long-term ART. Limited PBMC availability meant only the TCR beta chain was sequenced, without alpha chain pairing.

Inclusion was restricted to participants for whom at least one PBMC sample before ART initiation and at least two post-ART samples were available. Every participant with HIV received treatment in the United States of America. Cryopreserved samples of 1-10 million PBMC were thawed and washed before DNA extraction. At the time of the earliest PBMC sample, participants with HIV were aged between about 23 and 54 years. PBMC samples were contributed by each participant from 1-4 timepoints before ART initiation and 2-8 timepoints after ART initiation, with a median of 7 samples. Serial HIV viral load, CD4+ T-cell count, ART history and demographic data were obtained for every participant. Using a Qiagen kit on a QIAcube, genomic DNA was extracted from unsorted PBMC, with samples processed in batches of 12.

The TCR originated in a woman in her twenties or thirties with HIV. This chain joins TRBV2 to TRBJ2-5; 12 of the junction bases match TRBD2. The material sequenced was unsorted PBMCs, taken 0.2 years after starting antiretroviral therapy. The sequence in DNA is TGTGCCAGCAGTTCGACTAGCGGGGGTTTCCAAGAGACCCAGTACTTC. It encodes CASSSTSGGFQETQYF.